This T cell receptor beta chain stems from a study of shared clonotypes between healthy human individuals. In the study overall: Donors were a couple of women and a few men aged 18 to 49.

Genomic DNA belonging to each subset was distributed in equal measure over several immunoSEQ plates. The input for sorted-subset replicate PCRs was about 0.2 ug DNA, tens of thousands of T cell genomes. Libraries were prepared by immunoSEQ multiplex PCR; TCRdb keeps only in-frame clonotypes and omits some of them. The sample yields 2 million to 2.5 million clones, roughly 90% seen once. The CDR3 is 13 residues long. V lost 3 bases, J lost 2 bases, and 7 bases lay in between. Germline CDR1 and CDR2: MDHEN and SYDVKM. Researchers partitioned CD4+ cells into CD45RA+ naive and CD45RA-negative memory subsets.

V usage is TRBV28 and J usage is TRBJ1-2; D is unresolved. Sequencing was performed on naive CD4+ T cells from PBMCs. The subset here: CD45RA+ positively selected. The receptor was derived from a young man in good health. Some clones in this sample may be carry-over from other donors' samples. CDR3 amino acids: CASSLIKNYGYTF. CDR3 coding DNA: TGTGCCAGCAGTTTGATAAAGAACTATGGCTACACCTTC.